These T cell receptor beta chains were read from a single sample in a study of shared clonotypes between healthy human individuals. Sequencing was performed with immunoSEQ multiplex PCR; in TCRdb, only in-frame clones are kept and a portion is missing. The profile shows approximately 120,000 clones, approximately 70% of them singletons. Source material: memory CD8+ T cells sorted from blood. The receptors were sampled from a woman aged 25 to 39 in good health. CDR3s include the opening cysteine and the closing phenylalanine or tryptophan. Fields, in order: V gene, D gene, J gene, clone size, CDR3 DNA, CDR3 protein. The D gene is left open where the match is weak. Clone size is shown for a subset of rows, as once, few, many or a class of expanded clone.

TRBV7-3	-	TRBJ2-3	-	TGTGCCAGCAGCCCAGGGGGGACGAGCACAGATACGCAGTATTTT	CASSPGGTSTDTQYF
TRBV7-2	TRBD2	TRBJ2-7	many	TGTGCCAGCAGCATTAATAGCGGGGGAGCCTACGAGCAGTACTTC	CASSINSGGAYEQYF
TRBV28	TRBD2	TRBJ2-3	-	TGTGCCAGCAGAGGGGGACTGACTAGCGGGACCCTTAAAGTGCAGACAGATACGCAGTATTTT	CASRGGLTSGTLKVQTDTQYF
TRBV7-9	TRBD1	TRBJ2-5	-	TGTGCCAGCAGCCTAGGAAGGACAGGGTTAGAGACCCAGTACTTC	CASSLGRTGLETQYF
TRBV5-2	-	TRBJ2-7	-	TGTGCCAGCAGCTTAACGGGGAGCTCCTACGAGCAGTACTTC	CASSLTGSSYEQYF
TRBV10-3	-	TRBJ2-3	-	TGTGCCATCAGTGAAGTGACTAAGGGAAGCACAGATACGCAGTATTTT	CAISEVTKGSTDTQYF
TRBV5-1	TRBD2	TRBJ2-2	-	TGCGCCAGCAGCACCGGACTAGCGGGAGCCGGGGAGCTGTTTTTT	CASSTGLAGAGELFF
TRBV29-1	-	TRBJ2-3	-	TGCAGCGCAAGGGGAGGCCGCACAGATACGCAGTATTTT	CSARGGRTDTQYF
TRBV6-1	TRBD2	TRBJ2-3	few	TGTGCCAGCAGTGACTTAGCGGGAGGGACAGATACGCAGTATTTT	CASSDLAGGTDTQYF
TRBV9	TRBD1	TRBJ1-1	-	TGTGCCAGCAGCGTAGAGGACAGGCCAACCCACACTGAAGCTTTCTTT	CASSVEDRPTHTEAFF
TRBV23-1	-	TRBJ1-1	-	TGCGCCAGCAGTCAATCGGGGGCGTGTAAGGAAGCTTTCTTT	CASSQSGACKEAFF
TRBV28	TRBD2	TRBJ2-4	-	TGTGCCAGCAGCTCAGGGACTAGCGGGAGGACCGCCAAAAACATTCAGTACTTC	CASSSGTSGRTAKNIQYF
TRBV28	-	TRBJ1-2	few	TGTGCCAGCAGTTTATCCGGGGACGGCTACACCTTC	CASSLSGDGYTF
TRBV7-9	-	TRBJ2-1	-	TGTGCCAGCCGCCCTGCGGTCTTCGATGAGCAGTTCTTC	CASRPAVFDEQFF
TRBV6-1	-	TRBJ2-7	-	TGTGCCAGCAGTGGGACTGGATACGAGCAGTACTTC	CASSGTGYEQYF
TRBV7-9	-	TRBJ2-7	-	TGTGCCAGCAGCTCCGGGGCTTCCTACGAGCAGTACTTC	CASSSGASYEQYF
TRBV25-1	TRBD1	TRBJ1-5	-	TGTGCCAGCAGTGAATCAGACAGGGAGGGCAATCAGCCCCAGCATTTT	CASSESDREGNQPQHF
TRBV20-1	-	TRBJ2-7	-	TGCAGTGCTAGCGGATACGAGCAGTACTTC	CSASGYEQYF
TRBV28	TRBD2	TRBJ2-5	-	TGTGCCAGCAGTTTCTGGCAAGCGGGAGGAGAGACCCAGTACTTC	CASSFWQAGGETQYF
TRBV28	-	TRBJ2-5	-	TGTGCCAGCAGTAGTAAAGGGGCCTGGGGGGAGACCCAGTACTTC	CASSSKGAWGETQYF
TRBV19	-	TRBJ1-1	once	TGTGCCACCTCCTACGGGGCGGCTGAAGCTTTCTTT	CATSYGAAEAFF
TRBV2	-	TRBJ2-1	-	TGTGCCAGCGCGTATTATGAGCAGTTCTTC	CASAYYEQFF
TRBV7-6	TRBD2	TRBJ2-7	many	TGTGCCAGCAGCTTATATAGTAGCGGGACAACCTACGAGCAGTACTTC	CASSLYSSGTTYEQYF
TRBV7-9	TRBD1	TRBJ2-7	-	TGTGCCAGCAGCCCCCGGACAGGGGAGGTCGAGCAGTACTTC	CASSPRTGEVEQYF
TRBV28	TRBD1	TRBJ2-7	-	TGTGCCAGCAGTTTCCTACCTTGGGACAGGGTCTGGCTATCCTACGAGCAGTACTTC	CASSFLPWDRVWLSYEQYF
TRBV4-1	TRBD1	TRBJ1-1	-	TGCGCCAGCAGCCCTCGACAGGGGGTCGGGAACACTGAAGCTTTCTTT	CASSPRQGVGNTEAFF
TRBV2	TRBD1	TRBJ2-7	-	TGTGCCAGCAGTGAAGCCGGGACAGGGGACGAGCAGTACTTC	CASSEAGTGDEQYF
TRBV4-2	-	TRBJ1-1	-	TGTGCCAGCAGCCCGGGAGGAGGGGTTAGCCTGAACACTGAAGCTTTCTTT	CASSPGGGVSLNTEAFF